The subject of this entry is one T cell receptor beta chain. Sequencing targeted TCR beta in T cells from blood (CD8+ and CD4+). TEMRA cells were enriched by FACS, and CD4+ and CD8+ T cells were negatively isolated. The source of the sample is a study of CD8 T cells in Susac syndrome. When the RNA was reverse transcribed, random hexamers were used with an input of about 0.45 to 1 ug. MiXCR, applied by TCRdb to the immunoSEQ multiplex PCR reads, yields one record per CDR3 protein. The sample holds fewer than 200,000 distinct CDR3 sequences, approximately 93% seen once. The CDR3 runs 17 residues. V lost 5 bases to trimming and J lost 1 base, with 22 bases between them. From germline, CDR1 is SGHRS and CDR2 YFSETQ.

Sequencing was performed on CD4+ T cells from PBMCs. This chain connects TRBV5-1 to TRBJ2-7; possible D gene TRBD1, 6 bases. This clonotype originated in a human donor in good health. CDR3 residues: CASSWGQDGTQSYEQYF. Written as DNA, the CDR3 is TGCGCCAGCAGTTGGGGTCAGGACGGGACACAATCCTACGAGCAGTACTTC.